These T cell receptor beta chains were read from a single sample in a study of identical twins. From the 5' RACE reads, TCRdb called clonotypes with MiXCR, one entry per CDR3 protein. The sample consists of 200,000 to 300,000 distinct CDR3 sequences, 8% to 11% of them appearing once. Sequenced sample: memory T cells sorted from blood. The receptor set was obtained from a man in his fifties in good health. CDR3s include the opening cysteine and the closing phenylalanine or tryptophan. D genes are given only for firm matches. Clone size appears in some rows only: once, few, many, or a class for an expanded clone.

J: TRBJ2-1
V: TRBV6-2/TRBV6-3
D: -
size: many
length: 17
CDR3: CASSYGDGPSSYNEQFF
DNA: TGTGCCAGCAGTTACGGGGACGGTCCAAGCTCCTACAATGAGCAGTTCTTC

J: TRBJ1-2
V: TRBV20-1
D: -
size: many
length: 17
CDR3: CSARDPGERGTNYGYTF
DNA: TGCAGTGCTAGAGATCCCGGGGAAAGGGGGACTAACTATGGCTACACCTTC

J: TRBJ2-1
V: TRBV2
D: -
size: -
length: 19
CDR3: CASSDPAQSRDTSYNEQFF
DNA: TGTGCCAGCAGTGACCCTGCTCAAAGCCGGGACACGTCCTACAATGAGCAGTTCTTC

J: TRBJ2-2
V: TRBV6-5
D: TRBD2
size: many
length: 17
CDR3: CASSYGTSGGRTGELFF
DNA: TGTGCCAGCAGTTACGGGACTAGCGGGGGGCGAACCGGGGAGCTGTTTTTT

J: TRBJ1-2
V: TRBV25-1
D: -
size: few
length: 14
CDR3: CASSEAARGGGYTF
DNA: TGTGCCAGCAGTGAAGCGGCCAGGGGCGGCGGCTACACCTTC

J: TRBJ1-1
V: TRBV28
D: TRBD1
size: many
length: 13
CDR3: CASSSGQGLKAFF
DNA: TGTGCCAGCAGTTCCGGACAGGGTCTTAAAGCTTTCTTT

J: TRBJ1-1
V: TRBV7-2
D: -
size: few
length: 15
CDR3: CASSPVGGRITEAFF
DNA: TGTGCCAGCAGCCCCGTGGGGGGGCGCATCACTGAAGCTTTCTTT

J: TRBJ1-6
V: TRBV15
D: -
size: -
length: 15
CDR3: CATSRDKGHNSPLHF
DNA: TGTGCCACCAGCAGAGATAAGGGACATAATTCACCCCTCCACTTT

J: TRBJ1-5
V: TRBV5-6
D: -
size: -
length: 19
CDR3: CASSLVRRKNLGGNQPQHF
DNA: TGTGCCAGCAGCTTGGTCCGTCGTAAAAACCTGGGCGGCAATCAGCCCCAGCATTTT

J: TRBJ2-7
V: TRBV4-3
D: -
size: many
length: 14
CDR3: CASSQDHGPYEQYF
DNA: TGCGCCAGCAGCCAAGACCACGGACCCTACGAGCAGTACTTC

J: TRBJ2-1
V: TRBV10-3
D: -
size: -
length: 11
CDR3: CATQGGNEQFF
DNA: TGTGCCACTCAAGGGGGCAATGAGCAGTTCTTC

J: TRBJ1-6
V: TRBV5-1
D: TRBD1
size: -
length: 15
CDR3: CASSPRDSKNSPLHF
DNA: TGCGCCAGCAGCCCCCGGGACAGCAAAAATTCACCCCTCCACTTT

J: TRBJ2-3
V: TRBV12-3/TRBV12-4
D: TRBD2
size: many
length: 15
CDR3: CASSSPGLGSDTQYF
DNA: TGTGCCAGCAGCTCCCCAGGACTAGGTTCCGATACGCAGTATTTT

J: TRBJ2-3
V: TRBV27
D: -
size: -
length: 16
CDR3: CASSLTQSPGTDTQYF
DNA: TGTGCCAGCAGTCTTACCCAGTCCCCCGGCACAGATACGCAGTATTTT

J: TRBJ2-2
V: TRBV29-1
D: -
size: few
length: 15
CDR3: CSVDPGEGNTGELFF
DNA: TGCAGCGTTGATCCAGGGGAAGGGAACACCGGGGAGCTGTTTTTT

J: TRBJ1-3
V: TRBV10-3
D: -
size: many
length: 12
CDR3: CATYHYGDTIYF
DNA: TGTGCCACATACCATTACGGGGACACCATATATTTT

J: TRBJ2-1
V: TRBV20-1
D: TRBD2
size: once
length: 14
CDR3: CSARDLAGGVEQFF
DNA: TGCAGTGCTAGAGATCTAGCGGGAGGAGTAGAGCAGTTCTTC

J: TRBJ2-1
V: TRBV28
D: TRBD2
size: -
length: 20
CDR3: CASSKLLAGALTSSYNEQFF
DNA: TGTGCCAGCAGTAAACTTCTAGCGGGGGCCCTAACGAGCTCCTACAATGAGCAGTTCTTC

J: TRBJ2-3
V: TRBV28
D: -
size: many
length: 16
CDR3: CASSPPRTTITDTQYF
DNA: TGTGCCAGCAGTCCGCCAAGGACAACCATCACAGATACGCAGTATTTT

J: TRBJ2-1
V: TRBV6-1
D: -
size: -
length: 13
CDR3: CASKSLVSGEQFF
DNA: TGTGCCAGCAAGTCGCTAGTCAGCGGTGAGCAGTTCTTC

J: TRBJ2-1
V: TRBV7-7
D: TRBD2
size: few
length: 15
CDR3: CASSLAPTSENEQFF
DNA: TGTGCCAGCAGCTTAGCGCCAACTAGCGAAAATGAGCAGTTCTTC

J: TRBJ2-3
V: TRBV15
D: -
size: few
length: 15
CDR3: CATSRDPTATDTQYF
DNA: TGTGCCACCAGCAGAGATCCGACGGCCACAGATACGCAGTATTTT

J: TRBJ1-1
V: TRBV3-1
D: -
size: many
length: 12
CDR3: CASSQYGTEAFF
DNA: TGTGCCAGCAGCCAGTACGGGACTGAAGCTTTCTTT

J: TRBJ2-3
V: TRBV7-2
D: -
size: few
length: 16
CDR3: CASSSQGSKSTDTQYF
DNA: TGTGCCAGCAGCTCCCAGGGGTCAAAGTCCACAGATACGCAGTATTTT

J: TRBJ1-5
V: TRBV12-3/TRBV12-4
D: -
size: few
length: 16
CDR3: CASSLTPDLRRQPQHF
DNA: TGTGCCAGCAGCCTCACCCCCGACCTTCGGCGCCAGCCCCAGCATTTT

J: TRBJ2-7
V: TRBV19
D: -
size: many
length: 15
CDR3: CASSIHSSPGYEQYF
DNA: TGTGCCAGTAGTATCCACAGTTCCCCGGGGTACGAGCAGTACTTC

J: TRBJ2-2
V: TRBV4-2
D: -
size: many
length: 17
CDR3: CASSPSTLTRDTGELFF
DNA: TGTGCCAGCAGCCCTTCGACTCTGACGAGGGACACCGGGGAGCTGTTTTTT

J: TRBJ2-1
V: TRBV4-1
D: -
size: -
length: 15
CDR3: CASSETGTVYNEQFF
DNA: TGCGCCAGCAGTGAAACCGGGACTGTGTACAATGAGCAGTTCTTC

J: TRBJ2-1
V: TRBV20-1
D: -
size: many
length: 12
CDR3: CSADLAGTEQFF
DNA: TGCAGTGCTGATTTAGCTGGTACTGAGCAGTTCTTC